Listed here are 13 T cell receptor beta chains from one sample, sequenced in a study of T cells in Graves' hyperthyroidism and ophthalmopathy. RNA transcripts were the template for amplifying TCR beta CDR3 regions. A first-round RT-PCR of the TCR CDR3 used the HTBI primer set. TCRdb ran MiXCR on the multiplex PCR reads and lists one entry per CDR3 protein. The repertoire holds some 690,000 distinct CDR3 sequences, approximately 15% seen once, with 15% to 18% in the top ten. Material for sequencing was blood. The receptor set was obtained from a man in his fifties with Graves' hyperthyroidism.

This clonotype was counted ten times or more. The chain recombines TRBV20-1 with TRBJ1-1, with D uncertain. Germline V gives CDR1 DFQATT, CDR2 SNEGSKA (reference sequence). The CDR3 covers 13 residues. Trimming cost V 1 base and J 4 bases, with 10 bases left between them. This CDR3 is CSARVRAGTEAFF. The CDR3, as DNA: TGCAGTGCTAGAGTCCGGGCGGGCACTGAAGCTTTCTTT.

This chain uses TRBV19 with TRBJ1-5; no clear D. This CDR3 is built from 16 residues. Germline V lookup: CDR1 LNHDA, CDR2 SQIVND (reference sequence). V was cut by 1 base and J by 3 bases, with 13 bases left in between. The CDR3 region has the DNA TGTGCCAGTAGTATAGTGGGAGTGCAGAACAATCAGCCCCAGCATTTT. Protein product: CASSIVGVQNNQPQHF.

This clonotype was seen a few times. The rearrangement uses TRBV13 and TRBJ2-1, with no clear D. The germline V gene has CDR1 PRHDT and CDR2 FYEKMQ (reference sequence). Trimming left V 0 bases short and J 5 bases short, with 8 bases between. The CDR3 is 14 residues long. CDR3 loop: CASSLGTVNNEQFF. CDR3 in DNA: TGTGCCAGCAGCTTAGGGACCGTTAACAATGAGCAGTTCTTC.

This clonotype was counted at least ten times. The gene calls are TRBV6-2 or TRBV6-3 and TRBJ2-7; TRBD2 might be the D (6 bases). V dropped 2 bases and J dropped 1 base, with 15 bases sitting between them. CDR3 size: 16 residues. Germline V gene sequence: CDR1 MNHEY, CDR2 SVGEGT. The CDR3 spells CASSYIGGPRSYEQYF. The DNA for the CDR3 is TGTGCCAGCAGTTACATAGGAGGGCCGAGGTCCTACGAGCAGTACTTC.

This clonotype was counted at least ten times. This chain joins TRBV7-8 and TRBJ2-7; 13 nucleotides agree with TRBD2. Germline loops: CDR1 SGHVS, CDR2 FQNEAQ. After removal of 1 base from V and 5 bases from J, the junction contained 2 bases not matched to a gene. The CDR3 sequence is 15 residues long. In DNA, the CDR3 is TGTGCCAGCAGCTTAGGGACTAGCGGGAGTGACGAGCAGTACTTC. Protein sequence: CASSLGTSGSDEQYF.

In this sample, this clonotype turned up many times. V is TRBV28 and J is TRBJ1-1; TRBD1 might be the D (6 bases). V lost 4 bases, J lost 8 bases, and 14 bases lay in between. Germline assignment: CDR1 MDHEN and CDR2 SYDVKM. The CDR3 totals 13 residues. This chain's CDR3 is CASSSRGGGEAFF. The CDR3 coding sequence is TGTGCCAGCAGTTCCCGGGGGGGCGGGGAAGCTTTCTTT. The variable domain in full, with the rest retrieved from reference TRBV28 and TRBJ1-1, is DVKVTQSSRYLVKRTGEKVFLECVQDMDHENMFWYRQDPGLGLRLIYFSYDVKMKEKGDIPEGYSVSREKKERFSLILESASTNQTSMYLCASSSRGGGEAFFGQGTRLTVV.

The chain recombines TRBV10-1 with TRBJ1-2; 10 bases match TRBD1. V lost 10 bases to trimming and J lost 8 bases; unmatched junction nucleotides: 10. The CDR3 consists of 13 residues. Germline assignment: CDR1 WNHNN and CDR2 SYGVQD (reference sequence). CDR3 in amino acids: CATRQGAKHGYTF. The DNA of the CDR3 is TGCGCCACCCGACAGGGGGCGAAACACGGCTACACCTTC.

This clonotype was seen ten or more times. The chain combines TRBV27 with TRBJ2-7; D possibly corresponds to TRBD1 (6 bases). V lost 5 bases and J 0 bases, leaving 8 bases between the germline ends. This CDR3 contains 13 residues. The germline V gene has CDR1 MNHEY and CDR2 SMNVEV (reference sequence). CDR3 sequence: CASSDRLSYEQYF. CDR3 DNA: TGTGCCAGCAGTGACAGGCTCTCCTACGAGCAGTACTTC.

This clonotype was counted ten times or more. V is TRBV28 and J is TRBJ1-5; weak D call: TRBD1 (5 bases). Germline values: CDR1 MDHEN, CDR2 SYDVKM. This CDR3 comprises 12 residues. Between the trimmed V and J ends, which lost 10 bases and 5 bases, there was a span of 12 bases. The chain's CDR3 is CATISRDQPQHF. The CDR3 DNA is TGTGCCACGATTAGCAGGGATCAGCCCCAGCATTTT.

This clonotype was seen at least ten times. The chain is built from TRBV2 and TRBJ2-5; D is unclear. Trimming pared 4 bases from V and 5 bases from J, leaving 11 bases between. The germline V gene has CDR1 SNHLY and CDR2 FYNNEI. The CDR3 length is 13 residues. CDR3: CASSVDGPETQYF. The CDR3 DNA sequence: TGTGCCAGCAGTGTAGACGGGCCGGAGACCCAGTACTTC.

This clonotype was seen repeatedly, ten times or more. The chain carries TRBV28 and TRBJ2-1, with TRBD2 as a possible D gene (6 bases). Trimming removed 5 bases from V and 1 base from J, with 12 bases in between. Germline CDR1 and CDR2: MDHEN and SYDVKM. CDR3 size: 15 residues. The CDR3 nucleotides read TGTGCCAGCAGTCCGACTAGTTTGTCCTACAATGAGCAGTTCTTC. Translated, it gives CASSPTSLSYNEQFF.

This clonotype was counted ten times or more. V and J are TRBV11-3 and TRBJ2-1; D may correspond to TRBD1 or TRBD2 (7 bases each). The CDR3 length is 20 residues. V was cut by 3 bases and J by 3 bases, with 27 bases left in between. In germline, CDR1 is SGHNT, CDR2 YENEEA. CDR3 sequence (DNA): TGTGCCAGCAGCTTGGGGGACAGTTATATTCAGGGACTAAACTACAATGAGCAGTTCTTC. Translation gives CASSLGDSYIQGLNYNEQFF.

In this sample, this clonotype turned up a few times. The chain carries TRBV7-9 and TRBJ2-1, with D perhaps being TRBD1 or TRBD2 (5 bases each). Germline CDR1 and CDR2: SEHNR and FQNEAQ (reference sequence). The CDR3 sequence is 15 residues long. V was trimmed by 0 bases and J by 8 bases, leaving 14 bases between them. The DNA for the CDR3 is TGTGCCAGCAGCTTAGCGGCCTCCAGGGACCATGAGCAGTTCTTC. Residues: CASSLAASRDHEQFF.